A selection of T cell receptor beta chains follows, all from one sample in a study of Ad26.COV2.S vaccination and SARS-CoV-2 variants. The protocol was immunoSEQ multiplex PCR, while the TCRdb copy is restricted to in-frame clones and leaves out a portion. The profile covers about half a million clones, with 80% to 90% appearing a single time and roughly 1.7% taken by the ten largest. This material consisted of peripheral blood, taken in a trial of Ad26.COV2.S vaccine versus placebo. Receptors originate from a person aged 18 to 65 who received the Ad26.COV2.S COVID-19 vaccine or a placebo. Both conserved end residues are part of each CDR3. The order of the fields is J gene, CDR3 length, V gene, CDR3 protein.

>TRBJ2-3|14|TRBV5-1
CASSPGISTDTQYF
>TRBJ2-1|11|TRBV20-1
CSAIPKNEQFF
>TRBJ2-3|11|TRBV5-1
CASSSSGTQYF
>TRBJ2-7|13|TRBV6-5
CASRPGHGYEQYF
>TRBJ2-7|20|TRBV28
CASSLIVVGDKRDGSYEQYF
>TRBJ2-7|13|TRBV28
CASSGQGAWEQYF
>TRBJ2-2|18|TRBV30
CAWSVLRTSGANTGELFF
>TRBJ2-1|10|TRBV20-1
CSAELAEQFF
>TRBJ2-1|14|TRBV27
CASSGTSFGNEQFF
>TRBJ2-2|13|TRBV7-2
CASSLSITGELFF
>TRBJ2-3|13|TRBV14
CASSQVRPDTQYF
>TRBJ2-1|15|TRBV11-3
CASSGLAGGNNEQFF
>TRBJ1-1|15|TRBV9
CASSVTEYMNTEAFF
>TRBJ2-2|12|TRBV12-3/TRBV12-4
CASTNRAGELFF
>TRBJ2-7|15|TRBV27
CASSRSGGRSYEQYF
>TRBJ2-2|17|TRBV19
CASSIFYGSMNTGELFF
>TRBJ2-2|15|TRBV7-9
CASSLAGGIVGELFF
>TRBJ2-1|13|TRBV6-5
CASRGRTYNEQFF